This is a list of T cell receptor beta chains from one sample in a study of blood T cells in healthy people across ages. TCRdb processed the 5' RACE reads anew with MiXCR; each CDR3 protein has one entry. The sample has some 1.7 million distinct CDR3 sequences; roughly 27% are singletons. Sequenced material: blood. These receptors all stem from a young woman in good health. CDR3s include the opening cysteine and the closing phenylalanine or tryptophan. Fields, in order: J gene, D gene, V gene, clone size, CDR3 protein, CDR3 DNA. The D gene is left open where the match is weak. Clone sizes are given selectively: once, few, many, or a class where the clone is expanded.

>TRBJ2-7|TRBD2|TRBV20-1|-
CSAPTPSGLPEQYF
TGCAGTGCTCCTACACCTAGCGGCTTGCCCGAGCAGTACTTC
>TRBJ2-2|-|TRBV12-3/TRBV12-4|few
CASSLNALLPWELFF
TGTGCCAGCAGTTTGAATGCCCTCCTTCCCTGGGAGCTGTTTTTT
>TRBJ2-5|-|TRBV7-9|-
CACSLKWGIQETQYF
TGTGCCTGCAGCTTAAAGTGGGGAATTCAAGAGACCCAGTACTTC
>TRBJ2-7|TRBD2|TRBV20-1|many
CSASPTSGAYEQYF
TGCAGTGCTAGCCCGACTAGCGGGGCCTACGAGCAGTACTTC
>TRBJ2-7|-|TRBV4-2|few
CASSQAQRTYEQYF
TGTGCCAGCAGCCAAGCGCAGAGAACCTACGAGCAGTACTTC
>TRBJ1-1|TRBD1|TRBV10-3|few
CAISLGTANTEAFF
TGTGCCATCAGCCTTGGGACAGCGAACACTGAAGCTTTCTTT
>TRBJ2-3|TRBD2|TRBV29-1|few
CSVGPLRKRESTDTQYF
TGCAGCGTTGGCCCGTTGCGGAAGCGGGAGAGCACAGATACGCAGTATTTT
>TRBJ1-2|TRBD1|TRBV7-8|-
CATTEQGAQDYGYTF
TGTGCGACAACTGAACAGGGGGCCCAGGACTATGGCTACACCTTC
>TRBJ2-1|-|TRBV5-1|few
CASVLGNEQFF
TGCGCCAGCGTACTAGGCAATGAGCAGTTCTTC
>TRBJ2-3|-|TRBV5-5|once
CASSLEGWAGTDTQYF
TGTGCCAGCAGCTTGGAAGGGTGGGCCGGGACAGATACGCAGTATTTT
>TRBJ2-6|-|TRBV5-1|-
CASRAGGGEARSSLGANVLTF
TGCGCCAGCAGAGCCGGAGGAGGTGAAGCGCGGAGTTCTCTGGGGGCCAACGTCCTGACTTTC
>TRBJ1-5|-|TRBV28|-
CASSFAGGINQPQHF
TGTGCCAGCAGTTTCGCCGGGGGCATCAATCAGCCCCAGCATTTT
>TRBJ1-1|-|TRBV10-3|-
CAIGERPGRTEAFF
TGTGCCATCGGTGAAAGGCCGGGGCGCACTGAAGCTTTCTTT
>TRBJ2-7|-|TRBV20-1|few
CSVATPASSYEQYF
TGCAGTGTTGCCACACCCGCTAGCTCCTACGAGCAGTACTTC
>TRBJ2-7|TRBD2|TRBV4-3|many
CASSSRLAVFYEQYF
TGCGCCAGCAGCTCCCGGCTAGCGGTCTTCTACGAGCAGTACTTC
>TRBJ2-1|TRBD1|TRBV5-6|few
CASSPPGTGALRNGEQFF
TGTGCCAGCAGCCCCCCCGGGACAGGGGCACTAAGAAACGGTGAGCAGTTCTTC
>TRBJ2-5|-|TRBV20-1|few
CSARGGIETQYF
TGCAGTGCTAGGGGTGGGATTGAGACCCAGTACTTC
>TRBJ2-7|-|TRBV5-1|-
CASSLVGGVPSTEQYF
TGCGCCAGCAGCTTGGTCGGAGGGGTGCCCTCCACGGAGCAGTACTTC
>TRBJ2-2|-|TRBV5-1|once
CASSHGRDIFANTGELFF
TGCGCCAGCAGCCACGGCCGGGACATATTCGCGAACACCGGGGAGCTGTTTTTT
>TRBJ2-7|TRBD1|TRBV20-1|few
CSARVPDRGYEQYF
TGCAGTGCTAGAGTTCCCGACAGGGGCTACGAGCAGTACTTC
>TRBJ1-5|-|TRBV20-1|-
CSASMQADQPQHF
TGCAGTGCTAGTATGCAGGCCGATCAGCCCCAGCATTTT
>TRBJ2-7|-|TRBV7-8|-
CASSLVAGPNADEQYF
TGTGCCAGCAGCTTAGTGGCGGGGCCTAATGCCGACGAGCAGTACTTC
>TRBJ2-5|-|TRBV20-1|many
CSALLTQETQYF
TGCAGTGCTCTTCTAACACAAGAGACCCAGTACTTC
>TRBJ2-3|-|TRBV7-2|-
CASSSLESTDTQYF
TGTGCCAGCAGCTCCCTGGAGAGCACAGATACGCAGTATTTT
>TRBJ2-1|TRBD2|TRBV5-1|few
CASSFGTSGVSYNEQFF
TGCGCCAGCAGCTTCGGGACTAGCGGGGTCTCCTACAATGAGCAGTTCTTC
>TRBJ2-1|-|TRBV5-6|few
CASNDWGVDPYGEQFF
TGTGCCAGCAATGACTGGGGGGTAGATCCCTACGGTGAGCAGTTCTTC
>TRBJ1-6|-|TRBV15|-
CATSRSGGQGSPLHF
TGTGCCACCAGCAGGAGCGGGGGGCAGGGATCACCCCTCCACTTT
>TRBJ2-7|-|TRBV7-3|few
CASSLKGDRAYEQYF
TGTGCCAGCAGCTTAAAGGGGGATCGCGCCTACGAGCAGTACTTC
>TRBJ2-7|TRBD1|TRBV20-1|few
CSAKDRDTYEQYF
TGCAGTGCTAAGGACAGGGATACCTACGAGCAGTACTTC
>TRBJ2-3|-|TRBV25-1|few
CASSVTETTDTQYF
TGTGCCAGCAGTGTAACCGAGACTACAGATACGCAGTATTTT
>TRBJ2-7|TRBD2|TRBV11-1|-
CASSPGLAGGFREQYF
TGTGCCAGCAGCCCGGGACTAGCGGGAGGCTTCCGCGAGCAGTACTTC
>TRBJ1-2|-|TRBV7-6|-
CASSSTSGGGGYTF
TGTGCCAGCAGCTCCACTTCGGGGGGAGGCGGCTACACCTTC
>TRBJ2-4|TRBD2|TRBV20-1|-
CSALLAGSSDEQYF
TGCAGTGCTCTACTAGCGGGGAGCTCCGATGAGCAGTACTTC
>TRBJ2-5|TRBD2|TRBV29-1|many
CSADAGRTRETQYF
TGCAGCGCCGACGCCGGGAGGACGCGAGAGACCCAGTACTTC
>TRBJ2-3|TRBD2|TRBV20-1|-
CSAIGPVGLAADTQYF
TGCAGTGCTATAGGCCCGGTAGGACTAGCGGCAGATACGCAGTATTTT